The next 23 T cell receptor beta chains were all read from a single sample in a study of neurological immune-mediated disorders (dated by TCRdb to about 2019). The library came from 5' RACE. Sequenced on an Illumina HiSeq 2500. TCRdb handled the public reads itself, with Q25 trimming in fastp and clone calling in MiXCR, and kept productive beta chains. Identical CDR3 proteins give one entry, which carries the most common genes and DNA. The sample records some 35,000 distinct CDR3 sequences, around a tenth of which are singletons. The ten most abundant clones make up under 5% of the sample. Input material: CD4+ T cells from blood. The receptors stem from a woman in her twenties or thirties with HTLV-1-associated myelopathy (HAM/TSP).

The V gene is TRBV3-1, the J gene TRBJ1-5, with 12 positions matching TRBD1. This CDR3 has 15 amino acids. Germline-derived CDR1 and CDR2 are LGHDT and YNNKEL (reference sequence). The V and J ends lost 4 bases and 6 bases, in that order; junction bases with no gene match: 4. CDR3 region: CASSPGTGGGQPQHF. CDR3 sequence (DNA): TGTGCCAGCAGCCCCGGGACAGGGGGCGGTCAGCCCCAGCATTTT.

This clonotype has a count of ten or more. The chain recombines TRBV20-1 with TRBJ2-3; D uncertain. V dropped 6 bases and J dropped 0 bases, with 16 bases sitting between them. CDR3 length: 15 residues. CDR1 is DFQATT and CDR2 is SNEGSKA in the germline V gene (reference sequence). CDR3 region: CSAHKTQSSTDTQYF. DNA for the CDR3: TGCAGTGCCCATAAAACACAGAGCAGCACAGATACGCAGTATTTT.

This clonotype was seen many times. CDR3 DNA sequence: TGTGCCAGCAGCGTTAGCGGGGGTAGCACAGATACGCAGTATTTT. Translated: CASSVSGGSTDTQYF. The chain recombines TRBV9 with TRBJ2-3; 9 nucleotides line up with TRBD2. The CDR3 sequence is 15 residues long. The V and J ends lost 2 bases and 0 bases, in that order; junction bases with no gene match: 1. In germline, CDR1 is SGDLS, CDR2 YYNGEE.

Relative to its sample, this clonotype is medium-sized. The V and J genes are TRBV20-1 and TRBJ2-7, with 8 bases identical to TRBD1. The CDR3 is made up of 14 amino acids. Germline V gene data show CDR1 as DFQATT and CDR2 as SNEGSKA (reference sequence). V gave up 5 bases and J gave up 3 bases; unmatched junction bases: 9. CDR3 nucleotides: TGCAGTGCTCTGGGACAGGTCCCTATCTACGAGCAGTACTTC. This codes for CSALGQVPIYEQYF.

This clonotype was seen many times. The CDR3 DNA reads TGCAGCGTGGCGCTCGGGACTAGCGGGGGGTACACAGATACGCAGTATTTT. This sequence encodes CSVALGTSGGYTDTQYF. The rearrangement links TRBV29-1 to TRBJ2-3; 15 bases match TRBD2. With V trimmed by 6 bases and J by 2 bases, 9 bases remained unmatched. The CDR3 is made up of 17 amino acids. Germline V gene data show CDR1 as SQVTM and CDR2 as ANQGSEA.

Many counts were recorded for this clonotype. The V gene is TRBV5-1, the J gene TRBJ1-4; D ambiguous. The CDR3 has 15 residues. Germline CDR1 SGHRS, CDR2 YFSETQ. The V end lost 0 bases, the J end lost 8 bases, and 14 bases lay between the germline ends. The CDR3 loop reads CASSLAPSRGEKLFF. In DNA, the CDR3 is TGCGCCAGCAGCTTGGCCCCCTCCCGTGGGGAAAAACTGTTTTTT.

This clonotype has a count of ten or more. The V gene is TRBV29-1, the J gene TRBJ1-1; maybe TRBD1 (6 bases). The germline V and J ends were trimmed by 5 bases and 1 base, with 14 bases remaining between them. The CDR3 is made up of 14 amino acids. Germline CDR1 reads SQVTM; CDR2 reads ANQGSEA. Written as DNA, the CDR3 is TGCAGCGTTCTACGTGGGACAACGAACACTGAAGCTTTCTTT. Translated: CSVLRGTTNTEAFF.

The chain employs TRBV19 and TRBJ1-2; 10 bases line up with TRBD1. After removal of 6 bases from V and 7 bases from J, the junction contained 5 bases not matched to a gene. The CDR3 has 13 amino acids. Germline V gene data show CDR1 as LNHDA and CDR2 as SQIVND (reference sequence). CDR3 in amino acids: CASRTGQGFGYTF. The DNA for the CDR3 is TGTGCCAGTAGAACGGGACAGGGGTTTGGCTACACCTTC.

The chain carries TRBV2 and TRBJ2-3; no firm D call. There are 13 residues in the CDR3. Between the trimmed V and J ends, which lost 6 bases and 0 bases, there was a span of 7 bases. Per the germline V gene, CDR1 is SNHLY and CDR2 is FYNNEI. The CDR3 DNA reads as TGTGCCAGCAGAAGTCTTAGCACAGATACGCAGTATTTT. This encodes CASRSLSTDTQYF.

This clonotype was seen many times. The J gene is TRBJ2-1, the V gene TRBV25-1; 11 nucleotides agree with TRBD2. CDR1 is MGHDK and CDR2 is SYGVNS in the germline V gene. The CDR3 is 16 residues long. The V and J ends lost 3 bases and 8 bases, in that order; junction bases with no gene match: 9. The CDR3 protein is CASSERKGLAVHEQFF. The CDR3, as DNA: TGTGCCAGCAGTGAGCGGAAGGGACTAGCGGTACATGAGCAGTTCTTC.

The sample holds many counts of this clonotype. V and J are TRBV5-1 and TRBJ2-7, with D hard to call. Germline CDR1 SGHRS, CDR2 YFSETQ. V dropped 2 bases and J dropped 4 bases, with 16 bases sitting between them. This CDR3 spans 15 amino acids. In DNA form, the CDR3 reads TGCGCCAGCAGCTTTGACCAGACTCCAACTTACGAGCAGTACTTC. It codes for CASSFDQTPTYEQYF.

This clonotype appeared many times. The V call is TRBV20-1, the J call TRBJ2-7; TRBD1 matches 9 bases. CDR3 length equals 14 residues. Germline loops: CDR1 DFQATT, CDR2 SNEGSKA (reference sequence). The trim removed 5 bases at V and 5 bases at J, leaving 10 bases unmatched. The CDR3 spells CSAAPLQGAHEQYF. CDR3 sequence (DNA): TGCAGTGCTGCTCCGTTACAGGGGGCCCACGAGCAGTACTTC.

This clonotype was observed many times. The chain carries TRBV5-1 and TRBJ1-2; 9 bases fit TRBD1. The V and J ends lost 4 bases and 4 bases, in that order; junction bases with no gene match: 5. This CDR3 contains 14 residues. Per the germline V gene, CDR1 is SGHRS and CDR2 is YFSETQ. For the CDR3, the DNA is TGCGCCAGCAGCCCGGGACAGGGTGGCTATGGCTACACCTTC. Translation gives CASSPGQGGYGYTF.

This clonotype showed up many times. The chain employs TRBV20-1 and TRBJ2-7; 12 bases are a match to TRBD2. Trimming at V came to 6 bases and at J to 2 bases, leaving 5 bases not matched to a gene. Looked up from germline, CDR1 is DFQATT and CDR2 is SNEGSKA (reference sequence). There are 14 residues in the CDR3. CDR3 amino acids: CSATRTSGTYEQYF. The DNA for the CDR3 is TGCAGTGCAACGAGGACTAGCGGGACCTACGAGCAGTACTTC.

The chain employs TRBV10-3 and TRBJ2-1; 7 bases line up with TRBD2. The CDR3 is made up of 19 amino acids. Germline CDR1 and CDR2: ENHRY and SYGVKD. V shed 5 bases and J 0 bases; nucleotides not matched to a gene: 16. CDR3 protein: CAISYLSGERKLSYNEQFF. The DNA for the CDR3 is TGTGCCATCAGTTACCTGAGCGGGGAGCGAAAACTCTCCTACAATGAGCAGTTCTTC.

This clonotype has at least ten counts. The V call is TRBV5-1, the J call TRBJ2-3; D remains unclear. This CDR3 comprises 14 residues. V dropped 2 bases and J dropped 5 bases, with 12 bases sitting between them. The germline V gene encodes CDR1 SGHRS and CDR2 YFSETQ. CDR3 amino acids: CASSFTRSGDTQYF. CDR3 in DNA: TGCGCCAGCAGCTTTACTCGATCAGGAGATACGCAGTATTTT.

This clonotype was detected many times. The chain carries TRBV7-8 and TRBJ2-1; TRBD2 matches 12 bases. Looked up from germline, CDR1 is SGHVS and CDR2 is FQNEAQ. V was clipped by 5 bases and J by 7 bases; unmatched bases: 15. The CDR3 sequence is 18 residues long. CDR3 nucleotides: TGTGCCAGCAGCCTCAGTCTCCTAGCGGGGGGGCTGGGGAATGAGCAGTTCTTC. Protein: CASSLSLLAGGLGNEQFF.

Ten or more counts support this clonotype. The J gene is TRBJ1-1, the V gene TRBV27, with a weak D call TRBD1 (6 bases). The CDR3 totals 13 residues. Germline CDR1 MNHEY, CDR2 SMNVEV (reference sequence). V lost 5 bases to trimming and J lost 10 bases, with 17 bases between them. The CDR3 DNA reads as TGTGCCAGCAGTGGACATGACAGGTCGGGAGCTTTCTTT. This sequence encodes CASSGHDRSGAFF.

This chain uses TRBV5-1 with TRBJ2-2; possible D gene TRBD1, 6 bases. There are 14 residues in the CDR3. The germline gives CDR1 SGHRS, CDR2 YFSETQ. V was trimmed by 7 bases and J by 3 bases, leaving 13 bases between them. The CDR3 DNA reads TGCGCCAGCTCGTTTGAGGGGGACACCGGGGAGCTGTTTTTT. It yields the protein CASSFEGDTGELFF.

This clonotype was counted at least ten times. The chain links TRBV7-2 to TRBJ2-6, with D perhaps matching TRBD2 (5 bases). Deletions cut 8 bases from V and 3 bases from J, with 20 bases between. CDR3 length equals 17 residues. Germline V gene data show CDR1 as SGHTA and CDR2 as FQGNSA. CDR3 DNA: TGTGCCAGCCAAACGGCGGCGGGCTTGGGTGGGGCCAACGTCCTGACTTTC. Translating it yields CASQTAAGLGGANVLTF. The full variable domain, in which reference TRBV7-2 and TRBJ2-6 provide the parts outside the CDR3, is GAGVSQSPSNKVTEKGKDVELRCDPISGHTALYWYRQSLGQGLEFLIYFQGNSAPDKSGLPSDRFSAERTGGSVSTLTIQRTQQEDSAVYLCASQTAAGLGGANVLTFGAGSRLTVL.

This clonotype occurred once. The DNA is omitted, as the CDR3 cannot be located on it reliably, and the CDR3 follows TCRdb's listing. The chain recombines TRBV6-5 with TRBJ1-1; TRBD1 reflects the table's D call only, with no check against the DNA. Looked up from germline, CDR1 is MNHEY and CDR2 is SVGAGI. A total of 23 residues make up the CDR3, ends included. Here the CDR3 reads CASSYSALYLCASSQGAGTEAFF.

This clonotype occurred many times. The rearrangement uses TRBV20-1 and TRBJ2-1; no firm D call. This CDR3 is 13 amino acids long. Germline V lookup: CDR1 DFQATT, CDR2 SNEGSKA (reference sequence). V was cut by 2 bases and J by 0 bases, with 5 bases left in between. CDR3 nucleotide sequence: TGCAGTGCTAGACCTAGCTCCTACAATGAGCAGTTCTTC. This translates into CSARPSSYNEQFF.

Many counts were recorded for this clonotype. This sequence joins TRBV20-1 and TRBJ2-7; D not certain. CDR1 is DFQATT and CDR2 is SNEGSKA in the germline V gene (reference sequence). V gave up 3 bases and J gave up 0 bases, with 9 bases separating them. The CDR3 runs to 13 residues. This CDR3 is CSARASSSYEQYF. CDR3 bases: TGCAGTGCTAGGGCGTCCAGCTCCTACGAGCAGTACTTC.